This section outlines one T cell receptor beta chain sequence together with its context. Its antigen target is currently unknown. The sample holds no much larger clone one base away, and base qualities are not on file. This entry comes from a study of cytomegalovirus exposure and HLA in healthy donors (dated 2017 in TCRdb). Context from the whole study: In an earlier analysis of 450 to 750 of the donors, 250 to 350 Gb of sequence data and some 100 million unique TCR beta sequences from roughly 190 million T cells were reported. An early release that covered about 600 HLA-typed donors contained 250 to 350 gigabases of sequencing data and around 85 million unique TCR sequences. Of the roughly 400 genotyped donors, around 81% fell in the genetic ancestry cluster associated with self-reported Caucasian donors. The study aimed to test whether cataloging public T cell receptors could reveal signatures of past pathogen exposure. The study profiled the T cell repertoires of 550 to 700 subjects by immunosequencing and related them to cytomegalovirus serostatus. Along with the roughly 670-subject first cohort, a separate validation cohort of 120 different subjects was used. To predict cytomegalovirus infection status, the study brought together high-throughput TCR immunosequencing, statistical association of individual TCRs with disease status, and machine learning. A later analysis re-analyzed previously published TCR beta repertoires from about 730 donors and added high-resolution HLA genotyping to study TCR occurrence patterns. The later analysis used no new phenotypic data to find candidate immune exposures, relying instead on TCR beta sequences and their occurrence across donors. In an earlier analysis of around 540 of the donors, high-throughput TCR beta sequencing was used to judge whether each TCR beta V gene segment behaved as functional or pseudogenic. Donor age, sex, ethnicity and CMV serostatus were compiled together with the repertoire data. In a later genetic analysis, genome-wide SNP genotypes for about 55% of the 666 donors were used, and that subset was treated as a discovery cohort. Every discovery cohort repertoire had been produced on one sequencing platform. Both class I and class II loci were covered by HLA typing, at four-digit resolution. The number of typed donors differed by locus: about 629-640 for A, B, C, DRB1 and DQB1; some 540 for DQA1; about 600 for DPA1; and around 490 for DPB1. Four or five DR-DQ haplotypes were handled as single units for association and clustering because linkage in the cohort was strong. Among approximately 370 genotyped donors of the cohort, an average of approximately 240,000 unique TCR beta nucleotide sequences was sequenced per donor, of which 15% to 20% were non-productive. Paper-wide results and their limitations: Most TCR sequences were observed very rarely across donors, whereas some public TCRs were present in many individuals. A further reported finding was that TCR beta sequences accurately predicted the HLA-A and HLA-B alleles for most subjects in the first cohort. Linkage disequilibrium might explain the correlated functional status among segregating V segments, but an unknown experimental factor could not be excluded. According to a later genetic analysis, donors in an Asian-associated ancestry cluster had fewer N-insertions in productive TCRs than the approximately 670-donor mean. A later genetic analysis associated a missense DCLRE1C variant with V-gene and J-gene trimming of TCR beta chains, and an independent cohort replicated the association. In both the original and validation cohorts, the classifier was reported to diagnose cytomegalovirus status with high specificity and sensitivity. Several of the top co-occurrence clusters appeared to be linked to parvovirus B19, influenza, CMV and Epstein-Barr virus, according to a later analysis. Because the 87-base-pair reads could not distinguish some IMGT-functional V segments, including TRBV6-2 and TRBV6-3, those segments were excluded. A few of the identified cytomegalovirus-associated TCR beta chains were confirmed in vitro to be specific for cytomegalovirus antigens. In a later analysis, TCR association rates were found to vary across HLA loci, with the most associated TCRs seen for DRB1 alleles and the fewest for HLA-C alleles. The cohort was sequenced for TCR beta chains only, and without alpha or paired-chain data the features that could be detected were limited. Because HLA typing was missing for some donors at each locus, association tests included only the typed subset. According to the authors, the approach could potentially be generalized to other disease states and immunological phenotypes. An earlier analysis of 450 to 750 of the donors showed that most TCR beta V segments appeared in productive rearrangements either about 90% or about 30% of the time, which broadly matched IMGT annotations. Most CMV-associated TCR beta chains appeared to be HLA-restricted in a later analysis, and the HLA associations seemed to be driven largely by CMV exposure. In a later analysis, HLA-associated TCR beta chains showed more clonal expansion and lower generation probabilities than non-associated chains that were equally common. When HLA alleles, especially DR and DQ, strongly co-occurred, TCR associations were difficult to assign to individual alleles. About 17 rarely observed V segments, including chromosome 9 orphons, were excluded from the earlier analysis of approximately 500 of the donors because counts were too low. A cluster of highly shared sequence variants was judged likely to be a technical artifact of the sequencing pipeline. At a false discovery rate of 0.05, a later analysis linked 15,000 to 20,000 TCR beta sequences to specific HLA alleles. In the study, roughly 160 TCR beta chains were listed as associated with cytomegalovirus. Sequencing depth was assumed to be roughly uniform across donors in the presence/absence analyses, though that assumption may not hold. Immune exposure information for the cohort was limited to CMV serostatus.

The cohort comprised some 700 healthy bone marrow donors. At the time of sampling, all cohort members were nominally healthy, though unrecorded immune exposures were likely present. The donor was CMV seropositive and was included in the group of around 300 seropositive cohort members. A peripheral blood sample was provided by each donor, and peripheral blood mononuclear cells were used for TCR beta sequencing. The Qiagen DNeasy Blood Extraction Kit was used to extract genomic DNA from the blood cell samples. Libraries came from the immunoSEQ multiplex PCR assay. For the multiplex PCR, a mixture combining 60 forward primers for TCR Vbeta segments and 13 reverse primers for TCR Jbeta segments was used. The CDR3 region of rearranged TCR beta genes was amplified from genomic DNA by a multiplex PCR assay. The amplified TCR beta libraries were sequenced on the Illumina HiSeq System as 87-base-pair reads. On the study's bioinformatics: A later analysis counted about 80 million unique TCR beta chains across the roughly 700 repertoires, and about 10 million of these chains were shared by at least two donors. Raw reads were error-corrected and collapsed into unique sequences by a nearest-neighbor algorithm in which closely related sequences were merged to remove PCR and sequencing errors. CDR3 sequences were aligned to IMGT reference sequences to assign V, D and J gene segments. Each retained sequence needed at least a six-nucleotide match to both a V gene segment and a J gene segment. A rearrangement counted as productive if the CDR3 had no stop codons and remained in frame with V and J, and every other rearrangement counted as non-productive. CDR3 was defined by IMGT convention, running from the second conserved V-encoded cysteine to the conserved J-encoded phenylalanine. The earlier analysis of roughly 590 of the donors excluded sequences that lacked an unambiguous match to a single V gene segment. An earlier analysis of about 600 of the donors called V segments functional above 56.7% productive rearrangements and segregating when the between-donor standard deviation exceeded 5%. A statistical classification framework was built to diagnose cytomegalovirus status from the catalog of TCR beta chain sequences. V and J gene assignment, in a later analysis, came from comparing TCR nucleotide sequences with IMGT/GENE-DB human TR gene sequences. Using the TCRdist pipeline, a later analysis assigned CDR3 sequences along with most-parsimonious VDJ recombination scenarios. A later analysis defined each TCR beta chain by its CDR3 amino acid sequence plus V-gene family, and excluded reads lacking a unique V-gene family. To address suspected cross-contamination and a sequencing artifact, a later analysis removed 592 highly shared, low-generation-probability nucleotide sequences. For each public chain, a later analysis derived a clonal expansion index from normalized ranks of inferred template counts within each repertoire. Generation probabilities in a later analysis came from a VDJ recombination model fitted to out-of-frame rearrangements, and those results were checked against IGoR. In a later analysis, hypergeometric tests were used to score TCR-TCR, TCR-HLA and TCR-CMV co-occurrence, with a repertoire-size bias correction applied to TCR pairs. In a later analysis, false discovery rates were estimated by permuting HLA or CMV assignments 20 times. In a later analysis, co-occurring TCRs were grouped using DBSCAN, and TCRdist sequence similarity was added for clustering within HLA-allele-positive subsets. Repertoires with fewer than 30,000 or more than 120,000 public chains were left out of co-occurrence clustering, as were a handful of repertoires with anomalous nucleotide sharing. TCRdb limited this immuneACCESS table to in-frame rearrangements with V and J called. A share of clones is missing; checked studies link under half to unresolved V genes, and the rest is unexplained. Clone size and V and J calls were adopted from that table, with D and trimming inferred from the DNA. In all, the sample holds about 120,000 clones, and approximately 76% of those were seen once. The top ten clones comprise 30% of the sample.

CDR1 and CDR2 (SGHRS, YFSETQ) derive from the germline V gene. The germline ends are 6 bases apart after V is trimmed by 4 bases and J by 4 bases. The CDR3 runs 12 amino acids, cysteine and phenylalanine included. The kept DNA is CDR3 alone, 36 bases in frame from the first base. Material for sequencing was PBMCs. The TCR comes from a man in his sixties in good health and CMV-seropositive. The chain employs TRBV5-1 and TRBJ2-1; TRBD1 is a weak D gene call, 5 bases matching. The encoded CDR3 is CASSPGYNEQFF. The nucleotides are TGCGCCAGCAGCCCAGGGTACAATGAGCAGTTCTTC.